The 22 T cell receptor beta chains listed next were all sequenced from one sample in a study of T cell responses to AZD1222 COVID-19 vaccine. TCRdb keeps only in-frame clones here, not all; method: immunoSEQ multiplex PCR. The data show more than 150,000 clones, with approximately 90% seen just once and about 2% held by the top ten. The sequencing used peripheral blood, collected on day 0 of AZD1222 vaccination. These receptors were obtained from an adult in good health.

The DNA of the CDR3 is TGTGCCAGCAGCCAGGACAGGGCGACGAACACTGAAGCTTTCTTT. Its translation: CASSQDRATNTEAFF. V usage is TRBV14 and J usage is TRBJ1-1, with 8 bases matching TRBD1. The CDR3 consists of 15 residues. V was pared by 3 bases and J by 1 base, with 4 bases of the junction left unmatched. Germline V gene lookup returns CDR1 SGHDN and CDR2 FVKESK.

The V call is TRBV5-1, the J call TRBJ2-1; D is tentatively TRBD1 or TRBD2 (5 bases each). The CDR3 has 16 amino acids. The germline V gene has CDR1 SGHRS and CDR2 YFSETQ. V was pared by 0 bases and J by 4 bases, with 14 bases between. The CDR3 loop is CASSLDSPGQYNEQFF. The CDR3 DNA follows: TGCGCCAGCAGCTTGGACTCCCCGGGGCAGTACAATGAGCAGTTCTTC. Full variable domain (outside the CDR3, taken from reference TRBV5-1 and TRBJ2-1): KAGVTQTPRYLIKTRGQQVTLSCSPISGHRSVSWYQQTPGQGLQFLFEYFSETQRNKGNFPGRFSGRQFSNSRSEMNVSTLELGDSALYLCASSLDSPGQYNEQFFGPGTRLTVL.

The gene calls are TRBV7-2 and TRBJ2-7; TRBD2 aligns across 10 bases. This CDR3 comprises 15 residues. The ends lost 6 bases at V and 3 bases at J; junction bases unmatched: 8. Germline V gene lookup returns CDR1 SGHTA and CDR2 FQGNSA. CDR3 protein: CASSLSSGSLYEQYF. In DNA form, the CDR3 reads TGTGCCAGCAGTTTGTCTAGCGGGAGTCTCTACGAGCAGTACTTC.

This chain joins TRBV29-1 and TRBJ2-1; D not certain. The CDR3 length is 13 residues. The germline gives CDR1 SQVTM, CDR2 ANQGSEA. V was clipped by 6 bases and J by 3 bases, with 12 bases between them. CDR3 region: CSVTGRFYNEQFF. CDR3 nucleotide sequence: TGCAGCGTAACCGGGCGGTTCTACAATGAGCAGTTCTTC.

This sequence joins TRBV28 and TRBJ2-1; TRBD2 aligns across 10 bases. After removal of 4 bases from V and 5 bases from J, the junction contained 8 bases not matched to a gene. The CDR3 runs 16 residues. The germline CDR1 and CDR2 sequences are MDHEN and SYDVKM. The CDR3 nucleotides are TGTGCCAGCAGTTCGCCCTCTAGCGGGAGTAACAATGAGCAGTTCTTC. Protein sequence: CASSSPSSGSNNEQFF.

The chain has TRBV7-9 and TRBJ2-7; D is unclear. The CDR3 is 14 residues long. CDR1 SEHNR and CDR2 FQNEAQ come from the germline V gene (reference sequence). Trimming left V 5 bases short and J 2 bases short, with 13 bases between. The DNA for the CDR3 is TGTGCCAGCAGCCCAGACGACGGAACCTACGAGCAGTACTTC. It yields the protein CASSPDDGTYEQYF.

The chain recombines TRBV7-9 with TRBJ2-7; D might be TRBD1 (6 bases). Per germline, CDR1 SEHNR and CDR2 FQNEAQ (reference sequence). V shed 1 base and J shed 5 bases, with 12 bases lying between them. This CDR3 spans 14 amino acids. The CDR3 reads CASSLGLGANEQYF. The CDR3 coding sequence is TGTGCCAGCAGCTTAGGGCTGGGGGCCAACGAGCAGTACTTC.

V is TRBV6-5 and J is TRBJ1-5; 8 bases are a match to TRBD1. Losses at the gene ends were 6 bases for V and 6 bases for J; bases not matched to a gene: 4. Germline-derived CDR1 and CDR2 are MNHEY and SVGAGI. The CDR3 is made up of 13 amino acids. Written as DNA, the CDR3 is TGTGCCAGCAGGGACAGGGACGGTCAGCCCCAGCATTTT. Protein sequence: CASRDRDGQPQHF.

The chain employs TRBV27 and TRBJ2-3, with unresolved D. The CDR3 runs to 13 residues. Germline V CDR1 and CDR2: MNHEY, SMNVEV (reference sequence). V was shortened by 2 bases and J by 4 bases, with 7 bases between the two germline ends. CDR3 loop: CASSLPNADTQYF. The CDR3 coding sequence is TGTGCCAGCAGTTTACCCAATGCAGATACGCAGTATTTT.

A word on this clone: This sample includes further DNA sequences coding for the same CDR3. The CDR3 here is CASSQVGYEQYF. In DNA, the CDR3 is TGTGCCAGCAGCCAAGTGGGCTACGAGCAGTACTTC. V is TRBV3-1 (or the pseudogene TRBV3-2) and J is TRBJ2-7; D unclear. The V end was cut by 1 base, the J end by 3 bases, with 4 bases between. This CDR3 has 12 residues. The germline V gene encodes CDR1 LGHDT and CDR2 YNNKEL (reference sequence).

The chain couples TRBV27 to TRBJ2-7; TRBD1 matches 9 bases. Germline V lookup: CDR1 MNHEY, CDR2 SMNVEV (reference sequence). The CDR3 extends over 14 amino acids. Germline trimming cut 4 bases from V and 4 bases from J; bases unmatched to any gene: 5. CDR3 loop: CASSSGQGPYEQYF. For the CDR3, the DNA is TGTGCCAGCAGTTCGGGACAGGGACCTTACGAGCAGTACTTC.

The rearrangement uses TRBV7-9 and TRBJ1-2; D remains unclear. The germline V gene encodes CDR1 SEHNR and CDR2 FQNEAQ (reference sequence). There are 12 residues in the CDR3. Trimming left V 3 bases short and J 3 bases short, with 5 bases between. The CDR3 region has the DNA TGTGCCAGCAGCTTCCGGGACTATGGCTACACCTTC. Translation: CASSFRDYGYTF.

The chain couples TRBV4-3 to TRBJ1-2; a possible D gene is TRBD1 (5 bases). V lost 5 bases, J lost 7 bases, and 23 bases lay in between. This CDR3 is built from 16 residues. Germline V gene lookup returns CDR1 LGHNA and CDR2 YSLEER. CDR3 sequence (DNA): TGCGCCAGCAGCTTATGGAAAGGGGTTAACATCGTTGGCTACACCTTC. Its protein product is CASSLWKGVNIVGYTF.

The J gene is TRBJ2-5, the V gene TRBV27, with TRBD1 matching over 9 bases. Per germline, CDR1 MNHEY and CDR2 SMNVEV (reference sequence). The CDR3 covers 16 residues. With 5 bases clipped from V and 5 bases from J, the junction kept 12 bases outside the gene matches. CDR3: CASSPRGQGVRETQYF. The CDR3 coding sequence is TGTGCCAGCAGTCCAAGGGGACAGGGAGTACGGGAGACCCAGTACTTC.

This chain connects TRBV28 to TRBJ2-7; D gene ambiguous. The germline V gene has CDR1 MDHEN and CDR2 SYDVKM. V lost 3 bases and J lost 0, with 9 bases in between. This CDR3 has 14 amino acids. This chain's CDR3 is CASSLDRSSYEQYF. The CDR3 coding sequence is TGTGCCAGCAGTTTGGACCGGAGCTCCTACGAGCAGTACTTC.

The V and J genes are TRBV13 and TRBJ2-7; maybe TRBD2 (6 bases). Germline V gene lookup returns CDR1 PRHDT and CDR2 FYEKMQ (reference sequence). Trimming removed 8 bases at V and 5 bases at J, with 19 bases between. The CDR3 has 14 residues. The CDR3 sequence: CASREGGTAHEQYF. DNA for the CDR3: TGTGCCAGCCGAGAGGGAGGTACGGCCCACGAGCAGTACTTC.

The CDR3 nucleotides are TGTGCCAGCAGTAGTATGAGAGGCGGCACCGGGGAGCTGTTTTTT. This encodes CASSSMRGGTGELFF. This sequence joins TRBV28 and TRBJ2-2; D gene ambiguous. The CDR3 sequence is 15 residues long. The germline V gene has CDR1 MDHEN and CDR2 SYDVKM. V was cut by 5 bases and J by 4 bases, with 14 bases left in between. The entire variable domain, with the rest obtained from reference TRBV28 and TRBJ2-2, is as follows: DVKVTQSSRYLVKRTGEKVFLECVQDMDHENMFWYRQDPGLGLRLIYFSYDVKMKEKGDIPEGYSVSREKKERFSLILESASTNQTSMYLCASSSMRGGTGELFFGEGSRLTVL.

The chain is built from TRBV28 and TRBJ1-1; D is uncertain. The germline V gene has CDR1 MDHEN and CDR2 SYDVKM. V lost 1 base and J lost 5, with 11 bases in between. The CDR3 runs 14 residues. CDR3 DNA: TGTGCCAGCAGTTTATTTGATCGAGGGACTGAAGCTTTCTTT. This gives the protein CASSLFDRGTEAFF.

As DNA, the CDR3 is TGTGCCAGCAGCCATGGGAGGGTTAGTGGCTACACCTTC. This codes for CASSHGRVSGYTF. The genes are TRBV16 and TRBJ1-2; D is uncertain. V dropped 3 bases and J dropped 7 bases, with 12 bases sitting between them. The CDR3 consists of 13 residues. Germline CDR1 reads KGHSY; CDR2 reads FQNENV. The whole variable domain, filled in from reference TRBV16 and TRBJ1-2, reads GEEVAQTPKHLVRGEGQKAKLYCAPIKGHSYVFWYQQVLKNEFKFLISFQNENVFDETGMPKERFSAKCLPNSPCSLEIQATKLEDSAVYFCASSHGRVSGYTFGSGTRLTVV.

The rearrangement uses TRBV28 and TRBJ1-6; D unclear. This CDR3 has 16 amino acids. Trimming shortened V by 6 bases and J by 10 bases, and 22 bases separated the two germline ends. Germline V gene lookup returns CDR1 MDHEN and CDR2 SYDVKM. CDR3 amino acids: CASSSPSIGDRSPLHF. CDR3 coding DNA: TGTGCCAGCAGCTCACCATCTATCGGGGATCGGTCACCCCTCCACTTT. Together with reference TRBV28 and TRBJ1-6, the CDR3 gives the full variable domain: DVKVTQSSRYLVKRTGEKVFLECVQDMDHENMFWYRQDPGLGLRLIYFSYDVKMKEKGDIPEGYSVSREKKERFSLILESASTNQTSMYLCASSSPSIGDRSPLHFGNGTRLTVT.

The V gene is TRBV6-4, the J gene TRBJ1-2, with 9 bases lining up with TRBD1. CDR3 length: 15 amino acids. The ends lost 5 bases at V and 4 bases at J; junction bases unmatched: 8. The germline CDR1 and CDR2 sequences are MRHNA and SNTAGT. CDR3 sequence (DNA): TGTGCCAGCAGTCCGAACGGACAGGGGAGCTATGGCTACACCTTC. This sequence encodes CASSPNGQGSYGYTF.

The chain has TRBV4-2 and TRBJ1-1; D is undetermined. Trimming shortened V by 1 base and J by 3 bases, and 9 bases separated the two germline ends. Germline values: CDR1 LGHNA, CDR2 YNFKEQ. The CDR3 loop spans 14 amino acids. The CDR3 bases are TGTGCCAGCAGCCAAGTGGATGGGGACACTGAAGCTTTCTTT. The encoded protein is CASSQVDGDTEAFF.